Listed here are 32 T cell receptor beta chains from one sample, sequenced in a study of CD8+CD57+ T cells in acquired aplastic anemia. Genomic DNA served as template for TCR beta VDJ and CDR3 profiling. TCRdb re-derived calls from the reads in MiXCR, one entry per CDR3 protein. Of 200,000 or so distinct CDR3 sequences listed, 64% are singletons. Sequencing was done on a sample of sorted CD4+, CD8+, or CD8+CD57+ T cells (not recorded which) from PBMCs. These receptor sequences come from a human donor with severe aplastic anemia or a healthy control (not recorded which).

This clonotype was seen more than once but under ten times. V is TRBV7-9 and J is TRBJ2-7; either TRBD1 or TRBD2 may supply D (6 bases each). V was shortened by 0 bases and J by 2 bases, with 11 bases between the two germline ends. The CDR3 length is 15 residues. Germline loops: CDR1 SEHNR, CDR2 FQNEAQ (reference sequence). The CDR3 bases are TGTGCCAGCAGCTTAGCGCGGGACATACCCTACGAGCAGTACTTC. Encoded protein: CASSLARDIPYEQYF.

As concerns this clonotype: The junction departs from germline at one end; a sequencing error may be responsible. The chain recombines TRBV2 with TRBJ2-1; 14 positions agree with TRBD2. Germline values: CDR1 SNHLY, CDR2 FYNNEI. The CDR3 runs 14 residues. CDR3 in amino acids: CAISGTSGGPLQFF. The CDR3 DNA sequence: TGTGCCATCAGTGGGACTAGCGGGGGCCCCCTCCAGTTCTTC.

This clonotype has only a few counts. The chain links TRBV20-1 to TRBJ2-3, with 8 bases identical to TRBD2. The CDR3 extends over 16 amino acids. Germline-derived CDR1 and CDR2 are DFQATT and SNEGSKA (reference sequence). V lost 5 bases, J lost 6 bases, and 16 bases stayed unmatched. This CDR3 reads CSALRALAGYIDTQYF. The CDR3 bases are TGCAGTGCTCTTAGGGCCTTAGCGGGATACATCGATACGCAGTATTTT.

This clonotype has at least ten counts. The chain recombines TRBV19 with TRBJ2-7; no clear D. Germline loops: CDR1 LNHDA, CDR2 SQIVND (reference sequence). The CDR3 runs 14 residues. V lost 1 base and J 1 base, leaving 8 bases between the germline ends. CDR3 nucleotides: TGTGCCAGTAGTATAGTAGCCCAGTCCTACGAGCAGTACTTC. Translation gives CASSIVAQSYEQYF.

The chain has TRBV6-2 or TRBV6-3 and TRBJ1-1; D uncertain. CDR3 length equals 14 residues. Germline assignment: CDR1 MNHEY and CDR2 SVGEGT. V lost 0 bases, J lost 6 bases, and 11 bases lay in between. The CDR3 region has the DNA TGTGCCAGCAGTTACTCGGGGTATTCGGCTGAAGCTTTCTTT. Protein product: CASSYSGYSAEAFF.

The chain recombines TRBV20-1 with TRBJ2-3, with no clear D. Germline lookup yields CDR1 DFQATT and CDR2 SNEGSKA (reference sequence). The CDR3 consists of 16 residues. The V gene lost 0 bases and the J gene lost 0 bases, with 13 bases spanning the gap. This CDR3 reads CSARDPGGFSTDTQYF. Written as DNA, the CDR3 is TGCAGTGCTAGAGATCCAGGTGGATTTAGCACAGATACGCAGTATTTT.

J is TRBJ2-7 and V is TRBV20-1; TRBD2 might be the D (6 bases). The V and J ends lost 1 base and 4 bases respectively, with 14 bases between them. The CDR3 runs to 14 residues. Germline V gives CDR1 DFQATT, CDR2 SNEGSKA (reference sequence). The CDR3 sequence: CSARGAGLGYEQYF. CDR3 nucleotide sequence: TGCAGTGCTAGAGGGGCGGGGCTCGGATACGAGCAGTACTTC.

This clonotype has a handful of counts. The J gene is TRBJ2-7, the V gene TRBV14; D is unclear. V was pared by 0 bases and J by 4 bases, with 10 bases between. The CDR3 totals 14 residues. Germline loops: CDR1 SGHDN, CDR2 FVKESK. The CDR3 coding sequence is TGTGCCAGCAGCCAAGATCCTGGAGTGTACGAGCAGTACTTC. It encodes CASSQDPGVYEQYF.

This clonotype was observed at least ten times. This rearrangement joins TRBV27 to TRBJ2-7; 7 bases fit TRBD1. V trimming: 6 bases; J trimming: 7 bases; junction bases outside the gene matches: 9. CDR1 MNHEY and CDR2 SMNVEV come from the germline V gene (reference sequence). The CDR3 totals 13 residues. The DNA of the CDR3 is TGTGCCAGCAGCTCAGACAGGGTGAGAGAGCAGTACTTC. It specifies CASSSDRVREQYF.

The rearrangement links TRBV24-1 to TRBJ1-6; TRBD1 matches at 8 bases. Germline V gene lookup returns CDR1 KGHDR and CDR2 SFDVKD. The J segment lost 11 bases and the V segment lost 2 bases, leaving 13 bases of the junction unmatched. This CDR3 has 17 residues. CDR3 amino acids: CATSDSSDRVPSAPLHF. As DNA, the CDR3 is TGTGCCACCAGTGATTCGTCGGACAGGGTCCCTTCGGCACCCCTCCACTTT.

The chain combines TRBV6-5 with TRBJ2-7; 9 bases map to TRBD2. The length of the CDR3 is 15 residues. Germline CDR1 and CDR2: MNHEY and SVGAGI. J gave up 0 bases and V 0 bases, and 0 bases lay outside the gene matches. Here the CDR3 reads CASSYSSGSSYEQYF. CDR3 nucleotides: TGTGCCAGCAGTTACTCTAGCGGGAGCTCCTACGAGCAGTACTTC.

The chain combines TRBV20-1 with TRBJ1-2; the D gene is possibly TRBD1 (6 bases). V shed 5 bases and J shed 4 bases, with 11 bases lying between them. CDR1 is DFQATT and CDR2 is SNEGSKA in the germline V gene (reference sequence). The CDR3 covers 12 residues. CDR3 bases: TGCAGTGCTTTTCGACAGGTCTATGGCTACACCTTC. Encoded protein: CSAFRQVYGYTF.

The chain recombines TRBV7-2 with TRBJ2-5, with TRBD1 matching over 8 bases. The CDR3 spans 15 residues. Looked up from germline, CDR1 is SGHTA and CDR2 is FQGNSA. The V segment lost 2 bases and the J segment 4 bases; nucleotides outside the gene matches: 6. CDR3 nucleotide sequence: TGTGCCAGCAGCTTACCCAGGGGGCAGCGAGAGACCCAGTACTTC. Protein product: CASSLPRGQRETQYF.

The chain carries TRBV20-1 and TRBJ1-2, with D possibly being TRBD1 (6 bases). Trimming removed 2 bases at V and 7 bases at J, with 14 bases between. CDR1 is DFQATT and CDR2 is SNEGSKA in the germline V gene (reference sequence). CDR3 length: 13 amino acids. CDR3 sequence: CSARSAQGGGYTF. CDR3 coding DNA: TGCAGTGCTAGATCCGCACAGGGAGGTGGCTACACCTTC.

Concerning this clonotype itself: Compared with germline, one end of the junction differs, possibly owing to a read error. The CDR3 region has the DNA TGTACCATCAGTGAATACGCCGGCCAGGGCGACTATGGCTACACCTTC. Amino acid sequence: CTISEYAGQGDYGYTF. V gene TRBV10-3 combines with J gene TRBJ1-2, with D maybe TRBD1 (5 bases). The CDR3 spans 16 residues. Germline values: CDR1 ENHRY, CDR2 SYGVKD.

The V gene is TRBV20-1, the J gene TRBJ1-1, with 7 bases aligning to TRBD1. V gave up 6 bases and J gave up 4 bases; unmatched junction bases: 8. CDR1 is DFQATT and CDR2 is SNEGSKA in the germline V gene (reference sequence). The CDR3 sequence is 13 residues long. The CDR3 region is CSAGGQGVTEAFF. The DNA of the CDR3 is TGCAGTGCGGGGGGGCAGGGGGTCACTGAAGCTTTCTTT.

Written as DNA, the CDR3 is TGCAGCGTTGAAGGGGGGGGGGCGGCGACAGATACGCAGTATTTT. Translation gives CSVEGGGAATDTQYF. The rearrangement joins TRBV29-1 to TRBJ2-3; tentatively, D is TRBD2 (7 bases). V gave up 1 base and J gave up 3 bases, with 14 bases separating them. Germline V gene lookup returns CDR1 SQVTM and CDR2 ANQGSEA. The length of the CDR3 is 15 residues.

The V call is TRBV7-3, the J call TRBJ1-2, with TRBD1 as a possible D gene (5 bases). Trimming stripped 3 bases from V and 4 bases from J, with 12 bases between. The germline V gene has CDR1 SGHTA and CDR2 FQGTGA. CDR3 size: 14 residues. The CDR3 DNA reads TGTGCCAGCAGCTTGGGTCCGGGGGGCTATGGCTACACCTTC. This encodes CASSLGPGGYGYTF.

In nucleotides, the CDR3 is TGTGCCAGCAGTGACCGAGCAAGAACAGGGACTAATGAAAAACTGTTTTTT. It encodes CASSDRARTGTNEKLFF. This chain links TRBV25-1 with TRBJ1-4, with D possibly TRBD1 on 6 matching bases. This CDR3 spans 17 amino acids. Trimming stripped 3 bases from V and 2 bases from J, with 16 bases between. Germline V gene lookup returns CDR1 MGHDK and CDR2 SYGVNS.

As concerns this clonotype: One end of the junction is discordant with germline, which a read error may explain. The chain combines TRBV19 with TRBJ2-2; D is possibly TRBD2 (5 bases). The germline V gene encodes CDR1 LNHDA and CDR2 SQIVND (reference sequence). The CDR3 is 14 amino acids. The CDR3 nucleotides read TGTGCCGGTAGTATAGTCGGGATTACCGGGGAGCTGTTTTTT. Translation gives CAGSIVGITGELFF.

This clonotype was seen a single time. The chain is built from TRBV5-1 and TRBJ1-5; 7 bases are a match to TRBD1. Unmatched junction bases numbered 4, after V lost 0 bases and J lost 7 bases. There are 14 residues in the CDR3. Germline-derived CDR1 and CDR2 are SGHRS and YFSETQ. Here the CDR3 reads CASSLEGGGQPQHF. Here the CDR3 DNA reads TGCGCCAGCAGCTTGGAAGGGGGCGGGCAGCCCCAGCATTTT.

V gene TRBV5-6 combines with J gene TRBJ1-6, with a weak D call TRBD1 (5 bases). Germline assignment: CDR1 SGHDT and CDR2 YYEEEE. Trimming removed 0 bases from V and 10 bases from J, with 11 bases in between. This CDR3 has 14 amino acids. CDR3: CASSLEPGSSPLHF. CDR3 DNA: TGTGCCAGCAGCTTGGAACCAGGGAGCTCACCCCTCCACTTT.

The CDR3 is CASRRPGGGQPQHF. The CDR3 DNA reads as TGTGCCAGTAGGAGACCAGGGGGGGGACAGCCCCAGCATTTT. The J gene is TRBJ1-5, the V gene TRBV19; 7 nucleotides align to TRBD1. The CDR3 is made up of 14 amino acids. Per the germline V gene, CDR1 is LNHDA and CDR2 is SQIVND (reference sequence). V lost 6 bases, J lost 7 bases, and 9 bases stayed unmatched.

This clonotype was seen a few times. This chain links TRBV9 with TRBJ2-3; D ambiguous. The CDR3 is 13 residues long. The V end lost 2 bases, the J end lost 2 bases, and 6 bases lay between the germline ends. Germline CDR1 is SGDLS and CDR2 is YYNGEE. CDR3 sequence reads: CASSVMLTDTQYF. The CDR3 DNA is TGTGCCAGCAGCGTGATGCTCACAGATACGCAGTATTTT.

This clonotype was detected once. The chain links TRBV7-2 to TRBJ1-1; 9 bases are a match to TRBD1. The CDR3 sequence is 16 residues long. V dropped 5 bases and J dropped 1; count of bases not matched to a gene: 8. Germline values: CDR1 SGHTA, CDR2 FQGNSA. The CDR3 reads CASSNGTGRGNTEAFF. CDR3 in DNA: TGTGCCAGCAGCAATGGGACAGGGAGAGGGAACACTGAAGCTTTCTTT.

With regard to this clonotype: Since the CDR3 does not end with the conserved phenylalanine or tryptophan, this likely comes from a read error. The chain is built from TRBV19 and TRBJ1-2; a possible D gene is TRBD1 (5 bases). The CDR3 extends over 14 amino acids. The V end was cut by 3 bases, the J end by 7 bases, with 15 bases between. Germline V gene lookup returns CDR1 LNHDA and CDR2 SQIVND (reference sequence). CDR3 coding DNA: TGTGCCAGTAGTATTTTCCAGGGCGGTTCTGGCTACACCCTC. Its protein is CASSIFQGGSGYTL.

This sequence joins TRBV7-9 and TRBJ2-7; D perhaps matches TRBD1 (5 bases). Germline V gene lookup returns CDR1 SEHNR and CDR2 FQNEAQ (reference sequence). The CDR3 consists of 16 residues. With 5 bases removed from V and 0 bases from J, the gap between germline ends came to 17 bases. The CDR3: CASSHGHTRSSYEQYF. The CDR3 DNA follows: TGTGCCAGCAGCCACGGACACACCCGGAGCTCCTACGAGCAGTACTTC.

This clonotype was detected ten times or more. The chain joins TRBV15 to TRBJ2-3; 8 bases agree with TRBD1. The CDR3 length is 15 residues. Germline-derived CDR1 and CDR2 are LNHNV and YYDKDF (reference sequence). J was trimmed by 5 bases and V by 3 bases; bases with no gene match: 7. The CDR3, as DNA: TGTGCCACCAGCAGTCACAGGGGGTCCGGAGATACGCAGTATTTT. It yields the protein CATSSHRGSGDTQYF.

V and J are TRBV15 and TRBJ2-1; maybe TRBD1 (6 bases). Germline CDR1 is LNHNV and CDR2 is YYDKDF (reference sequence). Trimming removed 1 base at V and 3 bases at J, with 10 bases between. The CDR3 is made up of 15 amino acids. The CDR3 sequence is CATSRAQGNYNEQFF. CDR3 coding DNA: TGTGCCACCAGCAGAGCCCAGGGGAACTACAATGAGCAGTTCTTC.

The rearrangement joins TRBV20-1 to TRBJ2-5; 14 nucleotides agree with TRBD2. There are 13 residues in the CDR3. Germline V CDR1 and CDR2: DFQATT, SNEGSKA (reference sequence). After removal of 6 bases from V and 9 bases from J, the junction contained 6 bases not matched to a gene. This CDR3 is CSARPGLAGAQYF. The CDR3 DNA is TGCAGTGCGAGGCCGGGACTAGCGGGGGCCCAGTACTTC.

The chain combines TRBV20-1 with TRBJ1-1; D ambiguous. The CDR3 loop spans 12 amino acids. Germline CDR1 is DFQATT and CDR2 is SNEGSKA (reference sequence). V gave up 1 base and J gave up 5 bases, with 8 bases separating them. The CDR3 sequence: CSARVLNTEAFF. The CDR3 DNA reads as TGCAGTGCTAGAGTATTAAATACTGAAGCTTTCTTT.

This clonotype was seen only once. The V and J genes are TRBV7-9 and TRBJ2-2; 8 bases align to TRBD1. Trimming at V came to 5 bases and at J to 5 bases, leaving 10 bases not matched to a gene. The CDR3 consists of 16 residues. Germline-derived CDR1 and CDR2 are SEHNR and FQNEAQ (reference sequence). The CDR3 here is CASSPAGQGVTGELFF. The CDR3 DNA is TGTGCCAGCAGCCCCGCCGGACAGGGAGTGACCGGGGAGCTGTTTTTT.